In its sample, the clone carrying this T cell receptor (beta chain) was seen many times. The antigen remains undetermined. CDR1 SQVTM and CDR2 ANQGSEA come from the germline V gene. V lost 6 bases, J lost 2 bases, and 13 bases stayed unmatched. The CDR3 is made up of 17 amino acids. This sample is part of a study of response to subunit inactivated influenza vaccine. From the RT-PCR reads, TCRdb called clonotypes with MiXCR, one entry per CDR3 protein. This sample has 630,000 or so distinct CDR3 sequences; roughly 14% occur once, and the top ten carry around 10%. General study findings and limits: Each seasonal flu vaccination may recruit only limited new T cells, authors suggested.

The starting material was PBMCs from blood, obtained approximately 13 days after vaccination. The receptor's source is a man over 45 who received an inactivated influenza vaccine. The chain is built from TRBV29-1 and TRBJ2-3, with TRBD2 identical over 11 bases. CDR3 sequence (DNA): TGCAGCGTCGCCCTAGCGGGGGGTTACCGACACACAGATACGCAGTATTTT. It specifies CSVALAGGYRHTDTQYF.